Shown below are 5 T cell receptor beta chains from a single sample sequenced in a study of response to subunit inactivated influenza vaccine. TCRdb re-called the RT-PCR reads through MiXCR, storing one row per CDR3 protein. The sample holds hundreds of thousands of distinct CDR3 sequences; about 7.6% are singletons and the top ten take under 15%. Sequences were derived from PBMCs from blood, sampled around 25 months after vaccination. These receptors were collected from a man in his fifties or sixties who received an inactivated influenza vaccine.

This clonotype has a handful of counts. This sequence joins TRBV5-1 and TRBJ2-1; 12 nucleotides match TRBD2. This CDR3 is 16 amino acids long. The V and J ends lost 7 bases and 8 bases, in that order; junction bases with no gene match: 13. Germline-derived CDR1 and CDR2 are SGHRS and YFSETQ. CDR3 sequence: CASSGASGRAVDEQFF. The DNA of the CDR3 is TGCGCCAGCTCCGGGGCTAGCGGGAGGGCCGTCGATGAGCAGTTCTTC. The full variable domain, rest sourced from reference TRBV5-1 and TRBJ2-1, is KAGVTQTPRYLIKTRGQQVTLSCSPISGHRSVSWYQQTPGQGLQFLFEYFSETQRNKGNFPGRFSGRQFSNSRSEMNVSTLELGDSALYLCASSGASGRAVDEQFFGPGTRLTVL.

CDR3 protein: CASSSGDSHYGYTF. The CDR3 DNA reads as TGTGCCAGCAGCTCAGGCGACAGCCACTATGGCTACACCTTC. V usage is TRBV7-2 and J usage is TRBJ1-2, with D perhaps TRBD1 (5 bases). Germline CDR1 and CDR2: SGHTA and FQGNSA. Trimming left V 4 bases short and J 3 bases short, with 12 bases between. The CDR3 consists of 14 residues. The full variable domain, completed using reference TRBV7-2 and TRBJ1-2, is GAGVSQSPSNKVTEKGKDVELRCDPISGHTALYWYRQSLGQGLEFLIYFQGNSAPDKSGLPSDRFSAERTGGSVSTLTIQRTQQEDSAVYLCASSSGDSHYGYTFGSGTRLTVV.

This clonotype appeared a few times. CDR3 loop: CASTPWDRESYNEQFF. Written as DNA, the CDR3 is TGTGCCAGCACCCCTTGGGACAGGGAGAGCTACAATGAGCAGTTCTTC. The chain joins TRBV6-1 to TRBJ2-1; 9 nucleotides line up with TRBD1. The CDR3 loop spans 16 amino acids. Germline assignment: CDR1 MNHNS and CDR2 SASEGT. V gave up 7 bases and J gave up 3 bases; unmatched junction bases: 10.

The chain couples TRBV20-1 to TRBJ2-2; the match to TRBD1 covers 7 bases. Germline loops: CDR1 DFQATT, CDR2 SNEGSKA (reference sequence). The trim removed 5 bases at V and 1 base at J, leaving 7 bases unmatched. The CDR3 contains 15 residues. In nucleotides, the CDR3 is TGCAGTGCTCCACGGGCAGGGGGGAACACCGGGGAGCTGTTTTTT. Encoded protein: CSAPRAGGNTGELFF.

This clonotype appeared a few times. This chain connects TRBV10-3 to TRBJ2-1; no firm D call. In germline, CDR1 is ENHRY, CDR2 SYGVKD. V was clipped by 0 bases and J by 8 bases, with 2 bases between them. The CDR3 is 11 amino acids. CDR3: CAISESYEQFF. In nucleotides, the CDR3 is TGTGCCATCAGTGAGTCTTATGAGCAGTTCTTC.